Listed here are 2 T cell receptor beta chains from one sample, sequenced in a study of T cell changes during pregnancy in multiple sclerosis. TCRdb's table, derived via immunoSEQ multiplex PCR, lists solely in-frame clones and lacks some. The sample lists more than 80,000 clones, 92% occurring once. The sample consisted of peripheral blood, taken after pregnancy. The receptors derive from a female donor with multiple sclerosis, enrolled in a pregnancy study.

The V call is TRBV4-1, the J call TRBJ2-3; perhaps TRBD1 as D (6 bases). CDR1 MGHRA and CDR2 YSYEKL come from the germline V gene. The CDR3 length is 16 residues. V was cut by 1 base and J by 6 bases, with 17 bases left in between. The chain's CDR3 is CASSQAGTLSRDTQYF. The CDR3 DNA follows: TGCGCCAGCAGCCAAGCCGGGACATTGTCGCGGGATACGCAGTATTTT.

The rearrangement joins TRBV6-6 to TRBJ2-7; 7 positions agree with TRBD1. The CDR3 contains 13 residues. Germline V CDR1 and CDR2: MNHNY, SVGAGI (reference sequence). The trim removed 5 bases at V and 6 bases at J, leaving 7 bases unmatched. The CDR3: CASSRQGKSEQYF. CDR3 in DNA: TGTGCCAGCAGTAGACAGGGTAAAAGCGAGCAGTACTTC.